A single T cell receptor (beta chain) is shown here with its context. Its matching antigen is unknown. The CDR3 runs 15 residues. CDR1 is MNHEY, CDR2 SMNVEV, per germline (reference sequence). V lost 6 bases and J 1 base, leaving 13 bases between the germline ends. The data were obtained in a study of cytomegalovirus exposure and HLA in healthy donors. Study-level findings and limits: The authors enumerated over 150 TCR beta chains as linked to cytomegalovirus.

Libraries were prepared by immunoSEQ multiplex PCR; TCRdb keeps only in-frame clonotypes and omits some of them. The sample yields hundreds of thousands of clones, about nine tenths seen once. The sequence was obtained from a woman aged 18-30 years in good health and CMV-seronegative. This chain connects TRBV27 to TRBJ1-5; no reliable D call. Sequences were obtained from PBMCs. As DNA, the CDR3 is TGTGCCAGCAGAAGCGTAGCGGGGAGCAATCAGCCCCAGCATTTT. Translated: CASRSVAGSNQPQHF.